Each of the 8 T cell receptor beta chains below was sequenced from the same sample in a study of cytomegalovirus exposure and HLA in healthy donors (dated by TCRdb to 2015 to 2018). Library construction relied on the immunoSEQ multiplex PCR assay. For the multiplex PCR, a mixture combining 60 forward primers for TCR Vbeta segments and 13 reverse primers for TCR Jbeta segments was used. In TCRdb, the immuneACCESS table is reduced to in-frame sequences with V and J assigned. These tables do not hold every clone; where another copy was compared, an unresolved V gene accounts for under half, and the others remain unexplained. The sample table lists about 140,000 clones, around 80% of them with a count of one. Of the sample, approximately 10% falls within the top ten clones. The sequencing input was PBMCs. The receptors derive from a woman aged 50 to 65 in good health and CMV-seropositive.

This sequence joins TRBV29-1 and TRBJ2-5; the D is unclear. CDR1 is SQVTM and CDR2 is ANQGSEA in the germline V gene. V was shortened by 0 bases and J by 5 bases, with 13 bases between the two germline ends. CDR3 size: 14 residues. CDR3 in amino acids: CSVEDRVVAETQYF. The CDR3 nucleotides are TGCAGCGTTGAAGATCGGGTGGTGGCCGAGACCCAGTACTTC.

This rearrangement joins TRBV4-3 to TRBJ1-1, with TRBD1 matching over 9 bases. The CDR3 contains 13 residues. CDR1 LGHNA and CDR2 YSLEER come from the germline V gene. The V and J ends lost 4 bases and 4 bases, in that order; junction bases with no gene match: 1. The CDR3 here is CASSLTGGTEAFF. CDR3 nucleotide sequence: TGCGCCAGCAGCCTGACAGGGGGCACTGAAGCTTTCTTT.

This chain uses TRBV30 with TRBJ1-2, with 10 bases identical to TRBD1. The germline CDR1 and CDR2 sequences are GTSNPN and SVGIG (reference sequence). The CDR3 contains 16 residues. V was pared by 3 bases and J by 4 bases, with 11 bases of the junction left unmatched. The CDR3 DNA is TGTGCCTGGAGGGTTGGGACAGGGGTTGACGGCTATGGCTACACCTTC. As protein: CAWRVGTGVDGYGYTF. Complete variable domain (other parts from reference TRBV30 and TRBJ1-2): SQTIHQWPATLVQPVGSPLSLECTVEGTSNPNLYWYRQAAGRGLQLLFYSVGIGQISSEVPQNLSASRPQDRQFILSSKKLLLSDSGFYLCAWRVGTGVDGYGYTFGSGTRLTVV.

The V gene is TRBV5-4, the J gene TRBJ2-1; TRBD1 matches 7 bases. The V gene's germline CDR1 is SGHNT and CDR2 YYREEE (reference sequence). The CDR3 contains 13 residues. Germline trimming cut 4 bases from V and 9 bases from J; bases unmatched to any gene: 7. The DNA of the CDR3 is TGTGCCAGCAGCCGTGGGACAGTTGCTGAGCAGTTCTTC. Its translation is CASSRGTVAEQFF.

This chain links TRBV6-5 with TRBJ1-3; D gene ambiguous. CDR1 MNHEY and CDR2 SVGAGI come from the germline V gene. This CDR3 is built from 14 residues. V was cut by 8 bases and J by 0 bases, with 11 bases left in between. The CDR3 nucleotides read TGTGCCAGCTCACTGCTGAGCTCTGGAAACACCATATATTTT. It codes for CASSLLSSGNTIYF.

The V and J genes are TRBV5-1 and TRBJ2-7; perhaps TRBD2 as D (5 bases). The CDR3 spans 17 residues. Germline CDR1 is SGHRS and CDR2 is YFSETQ. With 2 bases removed from V and 2 bases from J, the gap between germline ends came to 20 bases. CDR3 loop: CASSFRDSTNEAYEQYF. CDR3 DNA sequence: TGCGCCAGCAGCTTCCGGGATTCGACTAACGAAGCCTACGAGCAGTACTTC.

The rearrangement links TRBV6-5 to TRBJ1-3; D is unclear. CDR3 size: 12 residues. Germline CDR1 MNHEY, CDR2 SVGAGI. The V gene lost 5 bases and the J gene lost 8 bases, with 10 bases spanning the gap. The CDR3 protein is CASSLDWDTIYF. DNA for the CDR3: TGTGCCAGCAGTCTTGACTGGGACACCATATATTTT.

The chain couples TRBV7-8 to TRBJ2-5, with 7 bases lining up with TRBD1. CDR3 length: 15 residues. Germline V gene sequence: CDR1 SGHVS, CDR2 FQNEAQ. After removal of 4 bases from V and 2 bases from J, the junction contained 7 bases not matched to a gene. The CDR3 DNA follows: TGTGCCAGCAGCTCTCCGGGCAGGGGGCAAGAGACCCAGTACTTC. Translation gives CASSSPGRGQETQYF.